This T cell receptor (beta chain) appears in the sequencing data of a study of cytomegalovirus exposure and HLA in healthy donors. Findings of the study overall: CMV serostatus was the only immune exposure information that was available. With high specificity and sensitivity, the classifier reportedly diagnosed cytomegalovirus status.

Note on this clone: Its matching antigen is unknown.

It was with 60 Vbeta and 13 Jbeta primers that the PCR ran. Method: immunoSEQ multiplex PCR; TCRdb's copy keeps in-frame clones and lacks some. This sample contains approximately 150,000 clones. The TCR was taken from a male donor in good health and CMV-seronegative. The sequenced sample consisted of PBMCs.

The CDR3 DNA reads TGTGCCAGCACCCCCCGCGGCAGGAACACTGAAGCTTTCTTT. This codes for CASTPRGRNTEAFF. The chain employs TRBV7-9 and TRBJ1-1; D gene unclear. Deletions cut 7 bases from V and 1 base from J, with 13 bases between. The CDR3 has 14 amino acids. Germline V lookup: CDR1 SEHNR, CDR2 FQNEAQ (reference sequence).